Detailed here is one T cell receptor (beta chain). The antigen it binds to is not known. The input lacks base qualities; no much larger clone sits a single base away. Non-adjacent lung tissue was taken as far as possible from the malignant lesion, at least 3 cm away, from the same resection. The library was generated by the immunoSEQ multiplex PCR assay. Qiagen DNeasy or QIAamp micro DNA kits were used to isolate DNA, and the Adaptive Biotechnology human TCRB sequencing kit was used to sequence TCRB. Sequencing of TCRB libraries was performed on an Illumina MiSeq. The study's own analysis went as follows. The kit provider's software was used to analyze TCRB sequence data, and Fisher's exact test was used to test clonotype templates for tumor enrichment. Entries here come from immuneACCESS through TCRdb and include only in-frame sequences with V and J called. Some clones fail to appear in such tables; in the studies checked, an unresolved V gene covers under half of the shortfall, and the cause of the remainder is unknown. The V and J calls and clone size are taken from that table; D and trimming were inferred from the DNA. In this sample the table shows approximately 10,000 clones, 50% to 80% of which occur a single time. The ten largest clones take up 15% of the sample.

This sample was taken from a study of CD4 T cells in lung cancer (dated by TCRdb to between 2018 and 2021). Describing the broader study: In the study, blood T cells of NSCLC patients were screened for responses to candidate mutation-encoded neoepitopes, and neoantigen-specific CD4+ T-cell clones and TCRs were isolated. Several patients undergoing curative-intent resections for stage I-III non-small cell lung cancer provided the tumor and non-adjacent lung tissue. The patients who underwent resection had lung adenocarcinoma or squamous cell carcinoma, were aged 60 to 69 when blood was donated, and were mostly former smokers. Before blood donation, treatments including platinum chemotherapy had been received by the patients, and nivolumab or pembrolizumab had been received by some of the patients. The frequency of neoantigen-specific clonotypes in tumor resections, non-adjacent lung and cultured T-cell products was tracked by TCRB deep sequencing. Points the paper makes about the study in general: Some blood-derived responses might be explained by in vitro priming of naive T cells or cross-reactivity rather than by memory responses to the cancer.

The sample consisted of normal lung tissue taken away from the tumor. The clonotype was recovered from a man aged 55-75 years with non-small cell lung cancer.

This receptor carries the CDR3 CASSPQRQAGTNTGELFF. The DNA sequence is TGTGCCAGCTCACCCCAACGCCAAGCGGGGACGAACACCGGGGAGCTGTTTTTT. Recombination joined TRBV18 with TRBJ2-2; a stretch of 7 junction bases matches TRBD2. CDR3 length: 18 amino acids, cysteine to phenylalanine. The read is trimmed to its CDR3 DNA, 54 bases read in frame from base 1. CDR1 is given as KGHSH and CDR2 as LQKENI, both from the germline V gene. Here V drops 3 bases and J drops 0 bases, and the junction holds 10 bases not matched to any gene.